The present TCR beta chain was sequenced within a study of shared clonotypes between healthy human individuals. On the study more broadly: The study used three CD4 naive, three CD4 memory, two CD8 naive and one CD8 memory plate per donor. The study, taken as a whole, reports: Non-shared clonotypes showed lower generation probabilities than clonotypes common to all four donors. Across subsets, estimated richness was generally greater for naive than for memory populations.

Profiling relied on immunoSEQ multiplex PCR, and the TCRdb table lists in-frame clones only, not all of them. The sample has over 850,000 clones; 70% to 80% are singletons. This clone was detected once. What it binds is not known. Healthy HIV-negative adults without recent acute infections or vaccinations served as donors. Germline V CDR1 and CDR2: GTSNPN, SVGIG (reference sequence). This CDR3 comprises 11 residues. V was shortened by 8 bases and J by 3 bases, with 11 bases between the two germline ends. Material: memory CD4+ T cells from PBMCs. Subset indicated: CD45RA-negative fraction. This clonotype was sampled from a man aged 18 to 35 in good health. Some clones in this sample may be carry-over from other donors' samples. V is TRBV30 and J is TRBJ2-7; a possible D gene is TRBD1 (5 bases). In DNA, the CDR3 is TGTGCCACCAGCAGGGACTACGAGCAGTACTTC. Amino acid sequence: CATSRDYEQYF.